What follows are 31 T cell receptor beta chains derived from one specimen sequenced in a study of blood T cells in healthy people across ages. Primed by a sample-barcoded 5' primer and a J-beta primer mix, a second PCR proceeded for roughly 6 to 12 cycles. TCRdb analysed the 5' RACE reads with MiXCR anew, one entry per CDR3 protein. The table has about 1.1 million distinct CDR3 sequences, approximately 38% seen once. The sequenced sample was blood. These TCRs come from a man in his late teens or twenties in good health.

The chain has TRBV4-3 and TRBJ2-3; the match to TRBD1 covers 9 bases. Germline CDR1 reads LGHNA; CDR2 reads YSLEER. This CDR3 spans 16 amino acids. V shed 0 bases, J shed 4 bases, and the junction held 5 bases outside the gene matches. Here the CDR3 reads CASSQDTGQGPDTQYF. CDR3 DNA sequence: TGCGCCAGCAGCCAAGATACGGGACAGGGACCAGATACGCAGTATTTT.

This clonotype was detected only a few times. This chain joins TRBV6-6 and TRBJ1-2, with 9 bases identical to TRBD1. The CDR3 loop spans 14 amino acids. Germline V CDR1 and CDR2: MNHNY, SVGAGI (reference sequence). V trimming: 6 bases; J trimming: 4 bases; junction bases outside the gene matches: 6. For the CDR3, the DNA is TGTGCCAGCAGCAAGAGACAGGGGGTCTATGGCTACACCTTC. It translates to CASSKRQGVYGYTF.

Here the CDR3 DNA reads TGCGCCAGCAGCCTTAACCTACAGGGTGGTGACGAGCAGTACTTC. Its translation is CASSLNLQGGDEQYF. The V and J genes are TRBV4-3 and TRBJ2-7; tentative D call: TRBD1 (6 bases). CDR3 size: 15 residues. The germline V and J ends were trimmed by 4 bases and 5 bases, with 18 bases remaining between them. Germline CDR1 is LGHNA and CDR2 is YSLEER.

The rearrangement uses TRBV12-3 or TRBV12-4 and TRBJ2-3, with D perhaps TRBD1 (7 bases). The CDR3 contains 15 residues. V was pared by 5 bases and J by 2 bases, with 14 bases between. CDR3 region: CASSRGPSDTDTQYF. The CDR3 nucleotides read TGTGCCAGCAGTAGGGGGCCTAGCGACACAGATACGCAGTATTTT.

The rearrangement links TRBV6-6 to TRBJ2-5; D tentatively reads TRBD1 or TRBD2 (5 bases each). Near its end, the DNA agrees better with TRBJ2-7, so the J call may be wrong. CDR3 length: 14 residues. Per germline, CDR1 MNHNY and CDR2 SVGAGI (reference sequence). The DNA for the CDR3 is TGTGCCAGCAGCGGGGCAGATCGGCCCTACGAGCAGTACTTC. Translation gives CASSGADRPYEQYF.

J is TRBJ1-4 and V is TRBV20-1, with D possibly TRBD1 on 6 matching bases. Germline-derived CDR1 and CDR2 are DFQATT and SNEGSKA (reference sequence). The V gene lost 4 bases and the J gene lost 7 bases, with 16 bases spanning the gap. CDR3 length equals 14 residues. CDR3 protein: CSAKSGTPGEKLFF. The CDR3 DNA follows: TGCAGTGCTAAGTCCGGGACACCCGGTGAAAAACTGTTTTTT.

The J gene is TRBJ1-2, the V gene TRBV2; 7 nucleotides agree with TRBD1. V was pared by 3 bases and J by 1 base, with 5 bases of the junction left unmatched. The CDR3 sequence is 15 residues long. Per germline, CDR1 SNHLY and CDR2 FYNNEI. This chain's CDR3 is CASSDTGQDNYGYTF. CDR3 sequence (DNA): TGTGCCAGCAGTGACACTGGACAGGATAACTATGGCTACACCTTC.

The CDR3 DNA is TGCGCCAGCAGCGTGGCAACAGCCCAAGAGACCCAGTACTTC. It encodes CASSVATAQETQYF. V is TRBV5-1 and J is TRBJ2-5; unclear D gene. This CDR3 is built from 14 residues. The germline V gene has CDR1 SGHRS and CDR2 YFSETQ. V was shortened by 4 bases and J by 1 base, with 11 bases between the two germline ends.

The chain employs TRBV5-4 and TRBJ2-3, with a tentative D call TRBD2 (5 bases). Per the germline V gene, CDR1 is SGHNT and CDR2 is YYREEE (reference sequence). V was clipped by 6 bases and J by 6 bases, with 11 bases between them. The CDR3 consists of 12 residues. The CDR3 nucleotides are TGTGCCAGCACCTCGGAGGCGGATACGCAGTATTTT. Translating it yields CASTSEADTQYF.

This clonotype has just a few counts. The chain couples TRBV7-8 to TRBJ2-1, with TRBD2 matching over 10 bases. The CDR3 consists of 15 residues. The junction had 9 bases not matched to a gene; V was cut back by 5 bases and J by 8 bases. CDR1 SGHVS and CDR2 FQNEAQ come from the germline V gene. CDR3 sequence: CASSPPGLARDEQFF. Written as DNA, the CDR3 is TGTGCCAGCAGCCCTCCGGGACTAGCGAGGGATGAGCAGTTCTTC.

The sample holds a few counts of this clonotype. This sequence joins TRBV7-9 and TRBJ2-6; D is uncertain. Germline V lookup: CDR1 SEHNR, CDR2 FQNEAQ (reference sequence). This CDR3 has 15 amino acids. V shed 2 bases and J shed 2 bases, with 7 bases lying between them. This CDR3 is CASSLIQTGANVLTF. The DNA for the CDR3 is TGTGCCAGCAGCTTAATTCAGACTGGGGCCAACGTCCTGACTTTC.

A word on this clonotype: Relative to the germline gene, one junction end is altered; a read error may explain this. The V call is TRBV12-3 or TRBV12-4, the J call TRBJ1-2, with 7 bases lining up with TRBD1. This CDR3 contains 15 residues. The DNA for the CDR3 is TGCGCCGGCAGAAGAGCCGGGACAGTAAACTATGGCTACACCTTC. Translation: CAGRRAGTVNYGYTF.

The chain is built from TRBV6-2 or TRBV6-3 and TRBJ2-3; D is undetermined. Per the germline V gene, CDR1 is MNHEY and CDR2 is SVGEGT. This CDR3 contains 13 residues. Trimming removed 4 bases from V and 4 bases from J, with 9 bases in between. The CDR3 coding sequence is TGTGCCAGCAGTTCCCACACCGCAGATACGCAGTATTTT. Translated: CASSSHTADTQYF.

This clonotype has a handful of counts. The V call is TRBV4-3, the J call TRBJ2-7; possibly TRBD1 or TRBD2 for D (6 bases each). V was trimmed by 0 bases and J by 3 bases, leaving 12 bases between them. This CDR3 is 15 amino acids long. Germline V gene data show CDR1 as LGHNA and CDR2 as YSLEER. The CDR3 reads CASSQDGGGNYEQYF. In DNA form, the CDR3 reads TGCGCCAGCAGCCAAGATGGAGGGGGGAACTACGAGCAGTACTTC.

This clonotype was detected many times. The DNA for the CDR3 is TGCGCCAGCAGCTTTTCCGGGTCGGCAGGGGGCTCAACTAGGCAGTTCTTC. Translation gives CASSFSGSAGGSTRQFF. This chain joins TRBV5-1 and TRBJ2-1; 8 positions agree with TRBD1. The CDR3 has 17 residues. Germline CDR1 reads SGHRS; CDR2 reads YFSETQ. With 2 bases clipped from V and 12 bases from J, the junction kept 19 bases outside the gene matches.

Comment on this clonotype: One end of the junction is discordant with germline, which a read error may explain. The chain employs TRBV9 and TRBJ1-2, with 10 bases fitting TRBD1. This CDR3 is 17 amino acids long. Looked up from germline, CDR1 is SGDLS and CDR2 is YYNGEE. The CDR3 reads CAGSPGQGGPYFYGYTF. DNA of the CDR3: TGTGCCGGCAGCCCCGGACAGGGGGGTCCCTATTTTTATGGCTACACCTTC.

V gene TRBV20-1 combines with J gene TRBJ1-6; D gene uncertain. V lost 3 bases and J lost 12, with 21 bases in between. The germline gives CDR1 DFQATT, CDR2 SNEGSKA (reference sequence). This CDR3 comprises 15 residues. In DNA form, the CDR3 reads TGCAGTGCTAGTCGCTTTCTCCCGGAGCCAGGACCCCTCCACTTT. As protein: CSASRFLPEPGPLHF.

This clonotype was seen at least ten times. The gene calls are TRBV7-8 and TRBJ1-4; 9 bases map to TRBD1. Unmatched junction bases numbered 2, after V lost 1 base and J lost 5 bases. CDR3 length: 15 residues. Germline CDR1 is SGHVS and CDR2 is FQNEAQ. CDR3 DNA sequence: TGTGCCAGCAGCTTAGACGGGACAGGGAATGAAAAACTGTTTTTT. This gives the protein CASSLDGTGNEKLFF.

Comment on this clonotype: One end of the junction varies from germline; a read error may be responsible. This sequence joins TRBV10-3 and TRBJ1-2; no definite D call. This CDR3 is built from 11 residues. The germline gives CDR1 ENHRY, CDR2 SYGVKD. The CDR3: CASSESHGYTF. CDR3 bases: TGTGCCAGCAGTGAAAGTCACGGCTACACCTTC.

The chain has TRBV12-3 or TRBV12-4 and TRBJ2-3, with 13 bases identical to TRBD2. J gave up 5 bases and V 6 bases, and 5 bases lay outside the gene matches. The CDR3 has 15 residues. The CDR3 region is CASSETSGGLDTQYF. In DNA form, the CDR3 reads TGTGCCAGCAGCGAGACTAGCGGGGGGTTAGATACGCAGTATTTT.

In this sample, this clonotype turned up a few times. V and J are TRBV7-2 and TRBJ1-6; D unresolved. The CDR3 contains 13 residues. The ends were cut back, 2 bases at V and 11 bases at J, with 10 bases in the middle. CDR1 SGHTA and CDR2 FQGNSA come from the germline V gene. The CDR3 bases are TGTGCCAGCAGCTTAAAATCTCCTCCACCCCTCCACTTT. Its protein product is CASSLKSPPPLHF.

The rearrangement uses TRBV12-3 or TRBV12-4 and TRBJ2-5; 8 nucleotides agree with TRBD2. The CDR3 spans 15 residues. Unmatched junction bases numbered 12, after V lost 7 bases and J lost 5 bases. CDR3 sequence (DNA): TGTGCCAGCACCAACGGACTAGCCTTAGCGGAGACCCAGTACTTC. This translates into CASTNGLALAETQYF.

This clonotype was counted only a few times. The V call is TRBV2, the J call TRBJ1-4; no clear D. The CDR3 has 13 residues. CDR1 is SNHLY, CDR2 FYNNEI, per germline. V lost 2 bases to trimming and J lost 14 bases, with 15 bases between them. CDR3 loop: CASSEFAPRGLFF. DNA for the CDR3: TGTGCCAGCAGTGAATTCGCCCCTCGCGGTCTGTTTTTT.

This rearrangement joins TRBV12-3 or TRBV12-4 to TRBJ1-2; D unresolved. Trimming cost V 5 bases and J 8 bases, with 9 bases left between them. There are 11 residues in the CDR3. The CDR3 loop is CASSIFGGYTF. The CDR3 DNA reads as TGTGCCAGCAGTATATTCGGCGGCTACACCTTC.

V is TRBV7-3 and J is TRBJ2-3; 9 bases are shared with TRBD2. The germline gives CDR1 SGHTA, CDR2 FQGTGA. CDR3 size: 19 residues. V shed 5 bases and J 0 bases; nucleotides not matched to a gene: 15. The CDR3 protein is CASSPLALAGAHSTDTQYF. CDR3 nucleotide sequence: TGTGCCAGCAGCCCCTTGGCCTTAGCGGGGGCCCATAGCACAGATACGCAGTATTTT. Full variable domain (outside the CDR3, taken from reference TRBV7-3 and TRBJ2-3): GAGVSQTPSNKVTEKGKYVELRCDPISGHTALYWYRQSLGQGPEFLIYFQGTGAADDSGLPNDRFFAVRPEGSVSTLKIQRTERGDSAVYLCASSPLALAGAHSTDTQYFGPGTRLTVL.

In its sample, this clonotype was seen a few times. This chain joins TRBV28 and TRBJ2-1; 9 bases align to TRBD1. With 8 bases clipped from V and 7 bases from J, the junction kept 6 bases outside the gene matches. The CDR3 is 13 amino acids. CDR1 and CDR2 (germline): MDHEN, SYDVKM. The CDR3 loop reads CASEDRGRNEQFF. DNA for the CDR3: TGTGCCAGCGAGGACAGGGGAAGAAATGAGCAGTTCTTC.

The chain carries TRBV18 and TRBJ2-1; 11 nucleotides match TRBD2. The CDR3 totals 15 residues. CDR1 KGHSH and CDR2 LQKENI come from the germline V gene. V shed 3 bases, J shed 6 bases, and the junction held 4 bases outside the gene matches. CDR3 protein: CASSPSGTSGNEQFF. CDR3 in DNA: TGTGCCAGCTCACCCTCCGGGACTAGCGGCAATGAGCAGTTCTTC. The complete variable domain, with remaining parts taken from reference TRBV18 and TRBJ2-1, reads NAGVMQNPRHLVRRRGQEARLRCSPMKGHSHVYWYRQLPEEGLKFMVYLQKENIIDESGMPKERFSAEFPKEGPSILRIQQVVRGDSAAYFCASSPSGTSGNEQFFGPGTRLTVL.

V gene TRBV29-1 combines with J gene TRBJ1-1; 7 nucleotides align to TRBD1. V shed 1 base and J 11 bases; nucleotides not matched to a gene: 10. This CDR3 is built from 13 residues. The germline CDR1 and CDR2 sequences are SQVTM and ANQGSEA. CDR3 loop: CSVEARVGTVAFF. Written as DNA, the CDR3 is TGCAGCGTTGAAGCTAGGGTGGGGACAGTTGCTTTCTTT.

The DNA for the CDR3 is TGTGCCAGCAGCCAAGGGCGCCAACGTGAGTTCTTC. The encoded protein is CASSQGRQREFF. V usage is TRBV3-1 and J usage is TRBJ2-1; D call uncertain. The CDR3 has 12 amino acids. The germline V gene has CDR1 LGHDT and CDR2 YNNKEL (reference sequence). Trimming cost V 1 base and J 14 bases, with 12 bases left between them.

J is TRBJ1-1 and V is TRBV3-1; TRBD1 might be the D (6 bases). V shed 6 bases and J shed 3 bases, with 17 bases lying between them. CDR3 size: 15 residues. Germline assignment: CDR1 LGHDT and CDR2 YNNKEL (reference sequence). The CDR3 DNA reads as TGTGCCAGCAGGAATATTCGGGGGCGCGACACTGAAGCTTTCTTT. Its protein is CASRNIRGRDTEAFF.

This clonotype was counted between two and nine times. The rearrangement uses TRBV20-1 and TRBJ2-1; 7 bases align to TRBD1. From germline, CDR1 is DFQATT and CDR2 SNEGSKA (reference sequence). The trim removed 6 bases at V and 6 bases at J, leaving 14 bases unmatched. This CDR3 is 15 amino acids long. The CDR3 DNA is TGCAGTGCCGAACAGGGGCGAAGGCGTGTCAATGAGCAGTTCTTC. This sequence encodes CSAEQGRRRVNEQFF.